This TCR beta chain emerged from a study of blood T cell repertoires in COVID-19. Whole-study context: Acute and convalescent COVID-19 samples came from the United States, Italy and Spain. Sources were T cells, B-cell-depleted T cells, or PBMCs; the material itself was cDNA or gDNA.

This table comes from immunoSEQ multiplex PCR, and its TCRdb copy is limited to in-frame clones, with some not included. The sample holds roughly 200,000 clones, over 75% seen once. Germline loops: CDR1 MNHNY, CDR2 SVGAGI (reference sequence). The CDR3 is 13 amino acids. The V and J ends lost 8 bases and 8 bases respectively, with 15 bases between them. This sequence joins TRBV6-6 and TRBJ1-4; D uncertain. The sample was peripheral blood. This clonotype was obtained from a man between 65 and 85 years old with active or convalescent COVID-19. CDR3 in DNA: TGTGCCAGCGGCAGAGGCGGTTGGGAAAAACTGTTTTTT. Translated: CASGRGGWEKLFF.